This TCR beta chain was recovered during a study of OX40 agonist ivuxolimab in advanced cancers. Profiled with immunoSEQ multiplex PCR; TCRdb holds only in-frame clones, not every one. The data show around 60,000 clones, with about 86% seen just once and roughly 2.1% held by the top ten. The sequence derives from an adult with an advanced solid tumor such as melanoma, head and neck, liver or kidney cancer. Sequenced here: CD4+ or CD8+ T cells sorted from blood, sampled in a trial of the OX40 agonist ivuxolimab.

CDR3 amino acids: CAWRGTGPVSSGNTIYF. CDR3 nucleotides: TGTGCCTGGAGGGGGACAGGACCGGTTAGCTCTGGAAACACCATATATTTT. V and J are TRBV30 and TRBJ1-3, with TRBD1 matching 8 bases. The CDR3 is 17 amino acids. Germline assignment: CDR1 GTSNPN and CDR2 SVGIG (reference sequence). After removal of 3 bases from V and 0 bases from J, the junction contained 10 bases not matched to a gene. Variable domain in full (rest from reference TRBV30 and TRBJ1-3): SQTIHQWPATLVQPVGSPLSLECTVEGTSNPNLYWYRQAAGRGLQLLFYSVGIGQISSEVPQNLSASRPQDRQFILSSKKLLLSDSGFYLCAWRGTGPVSSGNTIYFGEGSWLTVV.